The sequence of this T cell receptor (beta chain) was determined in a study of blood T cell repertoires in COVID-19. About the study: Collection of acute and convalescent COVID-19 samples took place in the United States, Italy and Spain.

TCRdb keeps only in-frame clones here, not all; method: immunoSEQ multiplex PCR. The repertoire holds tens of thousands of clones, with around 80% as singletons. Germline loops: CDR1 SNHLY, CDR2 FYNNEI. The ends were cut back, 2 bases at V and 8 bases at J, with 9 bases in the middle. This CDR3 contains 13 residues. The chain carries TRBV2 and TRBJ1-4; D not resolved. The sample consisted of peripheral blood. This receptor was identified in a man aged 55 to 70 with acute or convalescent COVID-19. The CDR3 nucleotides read TGTGCCAGCAGTGAAAGGAGGCGAGAAAAACTGTTTTTT. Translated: CASSERRREKLFF. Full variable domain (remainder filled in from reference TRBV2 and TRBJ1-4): EPEVTQTPSHQVTQMGQEVILRCVPISNHLYFYWYRQILGQKVEFLVSFYNNEISEKSEIFDDQFSVERPDGSNFTLKIRSTKLEDSAMYFCASSERRREKLFFGSGTQLSVL.